This T cell receptor (beta chain) was sequenced during a study of T cells in Graves' hyperthyroidism and ophthalmopathy. TCR beta CDR3 regions were amplified from RNA. Initially, a first-round RT-PCR of the TCR CDR3 employed the HTBI primer set. TCRdb re-called the multiplex PCR reads with MiXCR, one entry per CDR3 protein. Of approximately 590,000 distinct CDR3 sequences in the sample, 40% to 55% are singletons; the top ten hold 8.2%. Details on this clonotype: What it binds is not known. Germline is not matched at one junction end, which may reflect a read error.

Regarding the study as a whole: Stable hyperthyroidism was separated from ophthalmopathy by a model based on 13 V-J features. Most clonotypes expanded in thyroid above 0.001 were likewise present in blood.

The study left out patients who had uncontrolled infection, other autoimmune disease, pregnancy or lactation. The CDR3 is 12 residues long. Germline values: CDR1 SQVTM, CDR2 ANQGSEA. This TCR was recovered from a woman aged 18-29 years with Graves' hyperthyroidism. The sample consisted of peripheral blood or thyroid tissue (not recorded which). The chain employs TRBV29-1 and TRBJ1-4, with 8 positions matching TRBD1. In nucleotides, the CDR3 is TGCAGCGTGGCGACAGGGGTTAATGAAAAACTGTTT. This encodes CSVATGVNEKLF.